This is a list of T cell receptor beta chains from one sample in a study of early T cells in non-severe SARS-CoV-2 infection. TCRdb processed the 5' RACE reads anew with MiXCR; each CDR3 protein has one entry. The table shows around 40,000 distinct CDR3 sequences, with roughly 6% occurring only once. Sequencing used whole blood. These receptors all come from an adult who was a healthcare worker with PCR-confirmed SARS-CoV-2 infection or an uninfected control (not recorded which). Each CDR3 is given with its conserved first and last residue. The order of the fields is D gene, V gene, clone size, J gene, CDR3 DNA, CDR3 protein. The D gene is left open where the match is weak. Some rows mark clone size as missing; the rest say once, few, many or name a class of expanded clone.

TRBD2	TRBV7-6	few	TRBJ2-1	TGTGCCAGCAGCTTAATGGGACTAGCGGGTGGGGAGCAGTTCTTC	CASSLMGLAGGEQFF
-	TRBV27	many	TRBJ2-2	TGTGCCAGCAGTTACACAATCAACACCGGGGAGCTGTTTTTT	CASSYTINTGELFF
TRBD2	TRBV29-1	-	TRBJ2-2	TGCAGCGTGCTAAGCGGGGGCCCCGTCACCGGGGAGCTGTTTTTT	CSVLSGGPVTGELFF
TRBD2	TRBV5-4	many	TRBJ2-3	TGTGCCAGCAGCTTGGATGCGGGAGAGTTGCATACGCAGTATTTT	CASSLDAGELHTQYF
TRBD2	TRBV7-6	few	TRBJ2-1	TGTGCCAGCAGCCCCCTAGCGGGTCGAAGTAGCTCCTACAATGAGCAGTTCTTC	CASSPLAGRSSSYNEQFF
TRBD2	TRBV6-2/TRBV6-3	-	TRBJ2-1	TGTGCCAGCGGGGCTAGCGGTCTCGGCAATGAGCAGTTCTTC	CASGASGLGNEQFF
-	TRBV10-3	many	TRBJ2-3	TGTGCCATCAGTGAGTCGCGGGCACAGGCAGATACGCAGTATTTT	CAISESRAQADTQYF
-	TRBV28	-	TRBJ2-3	TGTGCCAGCAGTTTAGTTGTCCCGGGACAGCAGTATTTT	CASSLVVPGQQYF
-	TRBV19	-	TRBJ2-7	TGTGCCACCTCAGCCGGGCTGGGGTCCTACGAGCAGTACTTC	CATSAGLGSYEQYF
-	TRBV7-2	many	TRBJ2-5	TGTGCCAGCAGCTTAACCATGAAAGAGACCCAGTACTTC	CASSLTMKETQYF
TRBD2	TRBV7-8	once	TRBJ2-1	TGTGCCAGCAGCATCGATAGCGGGAAGTTTAATGAGCAGTTCTTC	CASSIDSGKFNEQFF
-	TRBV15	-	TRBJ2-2	TGTGCCACCAGCAGAGGGTTGGCCGGGGAGCTGTTTTTT	CATSRGLAGELFF
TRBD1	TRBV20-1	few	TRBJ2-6	TGCAGTGCTAGAGGCAGGGGGACTGGGGCCAACGTCCTGACTTTC	CSARGRGTGANVLTF
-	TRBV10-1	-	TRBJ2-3	TGCGCCAGCAGTGGGGCAGATACGCAGTATTTT	CASSGADTQYF
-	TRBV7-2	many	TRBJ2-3	TGTGCCAGCAGCCAGAGAAGGACGGCAGATACGCAGTATTTT	CASSQRRTADTQYF
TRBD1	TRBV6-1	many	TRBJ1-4	TGTGCCAGCAGGGATTACGGGACAGGGGATGAAAAACTGTTTTTT	CASRDYGTGDEKLFF
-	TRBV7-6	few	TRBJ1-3	TGTGCCAGCAGCTTAGGGGGGGTCCCTGGAAACACCATATATTTT	CASSLGGVPGNTIYF
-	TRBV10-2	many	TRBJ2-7	TGCGCCAGCGGAAGAGGGGGGGTAGACTACGAGCAGTACTTC	CASGRGGVDYEQYF
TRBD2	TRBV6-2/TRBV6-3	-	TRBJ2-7	TGTGCCAGCAGCCGGACTAGGGTCGAGCAGTACTTC	CASSRTRVEQYF
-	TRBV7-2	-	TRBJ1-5	TGTGCCAGCAGCTCGACAGGAGTTGGAAGCAATCAGCCCCAGCATTTT	CASSSTGVGSNQPQHF
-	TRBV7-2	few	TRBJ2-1	TGTGCCAGCAGCTTAGCGTGGGGGAATGAGCAGTTCTTC	CASSLAWGNEQFF
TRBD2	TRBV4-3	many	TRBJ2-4	TGCGCCAGCAGCCAGGTAGCGGGAGCCAAAAACATTCAGTACTTC	CASSQVAGAKNIQYF
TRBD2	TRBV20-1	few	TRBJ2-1	TGCAGTGCTAGACCGGGACTACTCCCCCATGAGCAGTTCTTC	CSARPGLLPHEQFF
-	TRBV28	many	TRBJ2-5	TGTGCCAGCAGGCAGGGAAGCGGAGAGACCCAGTACTTC	CASRQGSGETQYF
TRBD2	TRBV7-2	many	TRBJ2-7	TGTGCCAGCAGCTCCTCAGCGGGAGGGACGCAGTACTTC	CASSSSAGGTQYF
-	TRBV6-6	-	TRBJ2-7	TGTGCCAGCAGTTACAACCTAGACCTCTACGAGCAGTACTTC	CASSYNLDLYEQYF
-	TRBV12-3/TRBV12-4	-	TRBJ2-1	TGTGCCAGCACCCGGGCCGAAATCAAGGACAATGAGCAGTTCTTC	CASTRAEIKDNEQFF
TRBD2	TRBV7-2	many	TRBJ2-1	TGTGCCAGCAGCTTCCGAGCGGGAGCGGGGTACAATGAGCAGTTCTTC	CASSFRAGAGYNEQFF
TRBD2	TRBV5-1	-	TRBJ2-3	TGCGCCAGCGGGATAGCGGGAGGAGGCACAGATACGCAGTATTTT	CASGIAGGGTDTQYF
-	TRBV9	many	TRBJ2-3	TGTGCCAGCAGCCCAGGGGGGAGCGGGTACACAGATACGCAGTATTTT	CASSPGGSGYTDTQYF
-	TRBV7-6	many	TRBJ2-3	TGTGCCAGCAGCCCAAGGGGGGAGAATACGCAGTATTTT	CASSPRGENTQYF
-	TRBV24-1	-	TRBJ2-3	TGTGCCACCAGTCGGGGTCCCACAGATACGCAGTATTTT	CATSRGPTDTQYF
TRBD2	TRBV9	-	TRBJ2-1	TGTGCCAGCAGCGTAGCGGGGACTAGCGGACTCTCCTACAATGAGCAGTTCTTC	CASSVAGTSGLSYNEQFF
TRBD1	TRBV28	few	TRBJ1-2	TGTGCCAGCAGTTTATTAACAGGGGAGGATGGCTACACCTTC	CASSLLTGEDGYTF
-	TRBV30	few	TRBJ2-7	TGTGCCTGGAGTGTACAGTGGGACGCCCGATGGCACGAGCAGTACTTC	CAWSVQWDARWHEQYF
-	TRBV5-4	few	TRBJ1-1	TGTGCCAGCAGCCTATCGACAGGGAACACTGAAGCTTTCTTT	CASSLSTGNTEAFF
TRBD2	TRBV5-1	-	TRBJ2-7	TGCGCCAGCAGCTTGTTAGGGGAGGGGAGCTACGAGCAGTACTTC	CASSLLGEGSYEQYF
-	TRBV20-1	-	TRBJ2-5	TGCAGTGCTAGTTTTACGTCGACGGGGCTAGAGACCCAGTACTTC	CSASFTSTGLETQYF
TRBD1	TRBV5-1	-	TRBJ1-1	TGCGCCAGCAGCAGAAACCCTACGGGACAGCTGAACACTGAAGCTTTCTTT	CASSRNPTGQLNTEAFF
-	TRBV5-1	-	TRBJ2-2	TGCGCCAGCAGCGTGCGGACAACGAACACCGGGGAGCTGTTTTTT	CASSVRTTNTGELFF
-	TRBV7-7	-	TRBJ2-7	TGTGCCAGCAGCTTAGTAGGGGGTCGGGAGCAGTACTTC	CASSLVGGREQYF
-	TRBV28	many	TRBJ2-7	TGTGCCAGCAGGCGCCTTGACGGGCAGTACTTC	CASRRLDGQYF
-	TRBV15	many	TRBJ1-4	TGTGCCACCAGCGACGTCCGGGAGGCAACTAATGAAAAACTGTTTTTT	CATSDVREATNEKLFF
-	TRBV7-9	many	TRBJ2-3	TGTGCCAGCAGTCCCCTCACTTTTCGCATCACAGATACGCAGTATTTT	CASSPLTFRITDTQYF
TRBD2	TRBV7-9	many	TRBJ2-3	TGTGCCAGCAGCTTTCGGACTAGCGGGCCAGATACGCAGTATTTT	CASSFRTSGPDTQYF
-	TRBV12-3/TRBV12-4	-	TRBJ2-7	TGTGCCAGCAGTTTCCAGGACAGTGTCTACGAGCAGTACTTC	CASSFQDSVYEQYF
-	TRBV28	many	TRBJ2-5	TGTGCCAGCAAGGGGAGACACGAGGAGACCCAGTACTTC	CASKGRHEETQYF
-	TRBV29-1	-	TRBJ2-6	TGCAGCGTTGGGGGCGACGGTGGGGCCAACGTCCTGACTTTC	CSVGGDGGANVLTF
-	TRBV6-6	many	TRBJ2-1	TGTGCCAGCATGGGGCAGAGGGCAGGAGGGTACAATGAGCAGTTCTTC	CASMGQRAGGYNEQFF
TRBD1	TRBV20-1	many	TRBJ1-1	TGCAGTGCTGGACTCGGGACAGGGCTTTGGGAAGCTTTCTTT	CSAGLGTGLWEAFF
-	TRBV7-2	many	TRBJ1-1	TGTGCCAGCAGCTTGGTAAAATTAGGCTCCCCGGCCGCTTTCTTT	CASSLVKLGSPAAFF
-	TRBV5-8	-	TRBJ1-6	TGTGCCAGCAGCTTGGTCGTCAGACTTTCTTCACCCCTCCACTTT	CASSLVVRLSSPLHF
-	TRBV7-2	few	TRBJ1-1	TGTGCCAGCAGCGCGAAGACAGAGACGGACGCTTTCTTT	CASSAKTETDAFF
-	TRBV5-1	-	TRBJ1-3	TGCGCCAGCAGCGTAGACGGCAATTCTGGAAACACCATATATTTT	CASSVDGNSGNTIYF
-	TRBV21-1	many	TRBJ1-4	TGTGCCAGCTCTTCCGGTCCGCCCGCCGAAAAACTGTTTTTT	CASSSGPPAEKLFF
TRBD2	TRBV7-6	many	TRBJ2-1	TGTGCCAGCAGCCTAGCGGGAGCAGGCGAGCAGTTCTTC	CASSLAGAGEQFF
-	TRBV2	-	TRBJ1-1	TGTGCCAGCAGAAGAAACATGAACACTGAAGCTTTCTTT	CASRRNMNTEAFF
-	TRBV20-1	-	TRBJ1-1	TGCAGTGCTAGACCCTCCAGTGGGGGTTTGGCTGAAGCTTTCTTT	CSARPSSGGLAEAFF
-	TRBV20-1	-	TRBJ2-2	TGCAGTGCTAGGGGACTCCCGAGCACCGGGGAGCTGTTTTTT	CSARGLPSTGELFF